Listed below are T cell receptor beta chains from one sample, sequenced in a study of shared T cell receptors in the human thymus. Sequenced by immunoSEQ multiplex PCR; TCRdb stores in-frame clones only, minus some. The table records some 660,000 clones, over 75% of them present only once. The same data also contributed to another study, on human thymus T cells.

Input material: thymocytes. The receptors here all came from a boy in the first two years of life with a congenital heart defect. Each CDR3 is given with its conserved first and last residue. The D gene is left open where the match is weak. For some rows the clone size is stated as once, few or many, or as a class when expanded; others skip it.

V	J	D	size	CDR3	DNA
TRBV5-8	TRBJ2-2	TRBD1	-	CASSTGQGTGELFF	TGTGCCAGCAGCACGGGACAGGGGACCGGGGAGCTGTTTTTT
TRBV29-1	TRBJ1-1	-	-	CSVDSGGDTEAFF	TGCAGCGTCGACTCTGGGGGGGACACTGAAGCTTTCTTT
TRBV7-2	TRBJ2-2	TRBD2	once	CASSPARLAGLYTGELFF	TGTGCCAGCAGCCCCGCCAGACTAGCGGGGCTTTACACCGGGGAGCTGTTTTTT
TRBV11-3	TRBJ2-3	-	-	CASSLKTGSSTDTQYF	TGTGCCAGCAGCTTAAAGACAGGCTCTAGCACAGATACGCAGTATTTT
TRBV6-1	TRBJ1-4	-	-	CASSNPYRTNEKLFF	TGTGCCAGTTCCAACCCTTACAGGACTAATGAAAAACTGTTTTTT
TRBV18	TRBJ2-7	TRBD1	-	CASSPSDREPYEQYF	TGTGCCAGCTCACCTTCCGACAGGGAACCCTACGAGCAGTACTTC
TRBV5-4	TRBJ2-4	TRBD2	-	CASSLMLSGTAKNIQYF	TGTGCCAGCAGCTTGATGCTTAGCGGGACGGCCAAAAACATTCAGTACTTC
TRBV29-1	TRBJ2-1	-	-	CSVGWGQEDNEQFF	TGCAGCGTTGGGTGGGGGCAAGAAGACAATGAGCAGTTCTTC
TRBV19	TRBJ1-1	-	-	CASSMEMIPTQDAVAEAFF	TGTGCCAGTAGTATGGAGATGATCCCCACACAGGACGCGGTCGCTGAAGCTTTCTTT
TRBV23-1	TRBJ1-5	TRBD1	once	CASSRDRGTQPQHF	TGCGCCAGCAGCCGAGACAGGGGTACGCAGCCCCAGCATTTT
TRBV5-1	TRBJ2-5	-	-	CASMGPGSETQYF	TGCGCCAGCATGGGCCCGGGGTCGGAGACCCAGTACTTC
TRBV5-1	TRBJ2-7	TRBD1	-	CASSLVWHRGFEQYF	TGCGCCAGCAGCTTGGTTTGGCACAGGGGTTTCGAGCAGTACTTC
TRBV5-1	TRBJ2-7	-	-	CASSLEFGEQYF	TGCGCCAGCAGCTTGGAATTCGGTGAGCAGTACTTC
TRBV27	TRBJ1-6	TRBD1	-	CASTRIIGGNSPLHF	TGTGCCAGCACCCGGATCATAGGGGGCAATTCACCCCTCCACTTT
TRBV6-5	TRBJ2-5	-	once	CASSYSRNPGFETQYF	TGTGCCAGCAGTTACTCGAGGAACCCAGGGTTCGAGACCCAGTACTTC
TRBV18	TRBJ1-1	-	-	CASSPRRGTEAFF	TGTGCCAGCTCACCACGACGGGGCACTGAAGCTTTCTTT
TRBV28	TRBJ2-3	TRBD2	-	CASRGGETDTQYF	TGTGCCAGCCGCGGGGGGGAGACAGATACGCAGTATTTT
TRBV4-3	TRBJ2-1	TRBD1	-	CASSRNRGNEQFF	TGCGCCAGCAGCCGTAACAGGGGCAATGAGCAGTTCTTC
TRBV2	TRBJ2-4	TRBD1	-	CASSLGTGGIAKNIQYF	TGTGCCAGCAGTCTGGGGACAGGGGGAATAGCCAAAAACATTCAGTACTTC
TRBV5-6	TRBJ1-2	-	-	CASSLRQGGGYTF	TGTGCCAGCAGCTTGAGGCAGGGTGGAGGCTACACCTTC
TRBV5-8	TRBJ2-7	-	few	CASSTGQTYEQYF	TGTGCCAGCAGCACGGGACAAACCTACGAGCAGTACTTC
TRBV29-1	TRBJ2-2	TRBD2	-	CSVVAGRANTGELFF	TGCAGCGTTGTTGCGGGGAGGGCGAACACCGGGGAGCTGTTTTTT
TRBV4-1	TRBJ2-2	-	-	CASSQEGGRGANTGELFF	TGCGCCAGCAGCCAAGAGGGGGGGCGAGGGGCGAACACCGGGGAGCTGTTTTTT
TRBV9	TRBJ2-1	-	once	CASSGHTSPNEQFF	TGTGCCAGCAGCGGACACACTAGTCCCAATGAGCAGTTCTTC
TRBV6-6	TRBJ1-1	TRBD1	-	CASSYGQVGDTEAFF	TGTGCCAGCAGCTACGGACAGGTTGGAGACACTGAAGCTTTCTTT
TRBV7-8	TRBJ1-1	TRBD1	once	CASSPPGQGVPRNTEAFF	TGTGCCAGCAGCCCCCCGGGACAGGGGGTGCCTAGAAACACTGAAGCTTTCTTT
TRBV18	TRBJ2-7	-	-	CASSPEETGEQYF	TGTGCCAGCTCACCAGAGGAAACTGGCGAGCAGTACTTC
TRBV29-1	TRBJ1-1	-	-	CSVDRDRTVLNTEAFF	TGCAGCGTTGACAGAGACAGAACAGTTTTGAACACTGAAGCTTTCTTT
TRBV6-1	TRBJ2-7	TRBD1	-	CASTDRGSYEQYF	TGTGCCAGCACCGACAGGGGGTCCTACGAGCAGTACTTC
TRBV4-3	TRBJ2-5	-	-	CASSHRTSSTGETQYF	TGCGCCAGCAGCCATCGGACGAGTAGCACGGGGGAGACCCAGTACTTC
TRBV6-5	TRBJ2-7	TRBD2	few	CASSSRTSGSEQYF	TGTGCCAGCAGTTCCCGGACTAGCGGGAGCGAGCAGTACTTC
TRBV28	TRBJ2-7	TRBD2	-	CASSGDYLYEQYF	TGTGCCAGCAGTGGGGACTACCTATACGAGCAGTACTTC
TRBV2	TRBJ2-7	TRBD2	once	CASSEGLAVPSYEQYF	TGTGCCAGCAGTGAAGGACTAGCCGTTCCCTCCTACGAGCAGTACTTC
TRBV9	TRBJ2-7	-	-	CASSVGAREDYEQYF	TGTGCCAGCAGCGTGGGTGCAAGGGAGGACTACGAGCAGTACTTC
TRBV4-3	TRBJ2-7	-	few	CASSQDRGRSYEQYF	TGCGCCAGCAGCCAAGACAGGGGTCGTTCCTACGAGCAGTACTTC
TRBV6-1	TRBJ1-5	-	-	CASSGGVQPQHF	TGTGCCAGCAGCGGGGGAGTCCAACCCCAGCATTTT
TRBV13	TRBJ2-5	-	-	CASSLRLFGLIGETQYF	TGTGCCAGCAGCTTAAGGTTGTTTGGACTAATAGGGGAGACCCAGTACTTC
TRBV6-1	TRBJ1-3	TRBD1	-	CASSEGDRPGNTIYF	TGTGCCAGCAGTGAAGGGGACAGGCCCGGAAACACCATATATTTT
TRBV6-5	TRBJ1-1	-	-	CASSYSISGSRGAFF	TGTGCCAGCAGTTACTCGATCTCAGGGAGTCGGGGGGCTTTCTTT
TRBV11-3	TRBJ2-1	TRBD2	-	CASSPTPAGAYNEQFF	TGTGCCAGCAGCCCGACCCCTGCGGGAGCCTACAATGAGCAGTTCTTC
TRBV19	TRBJ2-2	-	-	CASSAQGLTGELFF	TGTGCCAGTAGTGCACAGGGATTGACCGGGGAGCTGTTTTTT
TRBV30	TRBJ1-2	-	-	CAWSPQPDRQNYGYTF	TGTGCCTGGAGTCCGCAACCTGACAGGCAAAACTATGGCTACACCTTC
TRBV6-1	TRBJ2-7	-	-	CASSEGPRYEQYF	TGTGCCAGCAGCGAGGGCCCCCGCTACGAGCAGTACTTC
TRBV6-4	TRBJ1-6	TRBD1	-	CASSASGQGNSPLHF	TGTGCCAGCAGTGCCTCAGGACAGGGGAATTCACCCCTCCACTTT
TRBV19	TRBJ1-5	TRBD1	-	CASRQGAGQPQHF	TGTGCCAGTCGACAGGGGGCCGGTCAGCCCCAGCATTTT
TRBV4-3	TRBJ2-1	TRBD2	few	CASSQDSASGRNNEQFF	TGCGCCAGCAGCCAAGACTCTGCTAGCGGGAGGAACAATGAGCAGTTCTTC
TRBV16	TRBJ1-1	-	-	CASSQRPGGNTEAFF	TGTGCCAGCAGCCAACGCCCGGGAGGGAACACTGAAGCTTTCTTT
TRBV5-1	TRBJ2-5	-	-	CASSLEASEYQETQYF	TGCGCCAGCAGCCTTGAGGCTAGCGAGTACCAAGAGACCCAGTACTTC
TRBV5-3	TRBJ1-2	-	-	CARSLVGSSGYTF	TGTGCCAGAAGCTTAGTTGGGTCTAGTGGCTACACCTTC
TRBV6-1	TRBJ1-3	-	-	CASSVPPVVSLGDTIYF	TGTGCCAGCAGTGTACCACCGGTTGTCTCACTCGGGGACACCATATATTTT
TRBV28	TRBJ1-1	TRBD1	-	CASSFWTGGAFNTEAFF	TGTGCCAGCAGTTTTTGGACAGGGGGCGCTTTCAACACTGAAGCTTTCTTT
TRBV5-8	TRBJ1-4	TRBD1	-	CASSLGTGGTNEKLFF	TGTGCCAGCAGCTTGGGGACAGGGGGCACTAATGAAAAACTGTTTTTT
TRBV25-1	TRBJ2-2	-	-	CASSEFGRQGSAGELFF	TGTGCCAGCAGTGAATTCGGGAGACAGGGTTCGGCCGGGGAGCTGTTTTTT
TRBV19	TRBJ2-5	-	-	CASSIEGGKETQYF	TGTGCCAGTAGTATCGAAGGAGGAAAGGAGACCCAGTACTTC